The source of this TCR beta chain is a study of cytomegalovirus exposure and HLA in healthy donors. Findings and limits, study-wide: Most TCR beta V segments were productive about 87% or about 30% of the time in an earlier analysis. The authors listed some 160 TCR beta chains as cytomegalovirus-associated. Rarity characterized most TCR sequences, yet some public TCRs appeared in many donors.

A word on this clone: Its antigen is unknown.

In the PCR, 60 Vbeta and 13 Jbeta primers were used. Some clones are missing from TCRdb's copy, which holds only in-frame ones; the method was immunoSEQ multiplex PCR. Of under 150,000 clones in the sample, roughly 78% were seen once. Sequenced: PBMCs. This sequence originates from a man aged 45-60 years in good health and CMV-seropositive.

The CDR3 coding sequence is TGTGCCAGCAGCCAACCCCGGACAGGTTCTGGGGAGACCCAGTACTTC. Protein: CASSQPRTGSGETQYF. The chain combines TRBV11-2 with TRBJ2-5, with 7 bases identical to TRBD1. Germline CDR1 is SGHAT and CDR2 is FQNNGV. The trim removed 5 bases at V and 5 bases at J, leaving 14 bases unmatched. The CDR3 runs to 16 residues.